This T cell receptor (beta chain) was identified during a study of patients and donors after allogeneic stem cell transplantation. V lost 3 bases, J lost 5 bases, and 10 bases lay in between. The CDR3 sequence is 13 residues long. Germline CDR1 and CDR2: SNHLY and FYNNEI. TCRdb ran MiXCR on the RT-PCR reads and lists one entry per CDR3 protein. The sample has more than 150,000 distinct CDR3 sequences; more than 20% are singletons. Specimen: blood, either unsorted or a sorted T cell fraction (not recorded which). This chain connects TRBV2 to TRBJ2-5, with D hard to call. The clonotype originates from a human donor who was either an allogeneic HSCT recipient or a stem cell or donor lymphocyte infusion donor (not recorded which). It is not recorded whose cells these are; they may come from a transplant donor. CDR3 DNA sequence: TGTGCCAGCAGTGAGGATGCGCGCGAGACCCAGTACTTC. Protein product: CASSEDARETQYF.